The rows below give T cell receptor beta chains drawn from one sample of a study of blood T cell repertoires in COVID-19. TCRdb keeps only in-frame clones here, not all; method: immunoSEQ multiplex PCR. This table holds 150,000 or so clones, 75% to 90% found once. The sample taken for sequencing was PBMCs or T cells enriched from blood (not recorded which). These receptors were obtained from a man between 50 and 59 years old who had recovered from COVID-19. Both conserved end residues are part of each CDR3. A D gene is named only where the DNA matches it firmly. A row's size may be missing; if present it is once, few, many or a size class.

J gene: TRBJ1-5; D gene: -; V gene: TRBV2; clone size: -; CDR3 protein: CASSEGRTSNQPQHF; CDR3 DNA: TGTGCCAGCAGTGAGGGGAGAACAAGCAATCAGCCCCAGCATTTT
J gene: TRBJ1-6; D gene: -; V gene: TRBV9; clone size: -; CDR3 protein: CASSVADRLYNSPLHF; CDR3 DNA: TGTGCCAGCAGCGTAGCTGACAGGCTCTATAATTCACCCCTCCACTTT
J gene: TRBJ2-5; D gene: -; V gene: TRBV28; clone size: -; CDR3 protein: CASSTQGRQTQYF; CDR3 DNA: TGTGCCAGCAGTACCCAGGGGAGACAGACCCAGTACTTC
J gene: TRBJ1-4; D gene: -; V gene: TRBV28; clone size: once; CDR3 protein: CASSPRQRTTNEKLFF; CDR3 DNA: TGTGCCAGCAGTCCACGACAGCGTACAACTAATGAAAAACTGTTTTTT
J gene: TRBJ2-1; D gene: TRBD2; V gene: TRBV7-2; clone size: -; CDR3 protein: CASSLGPSGGEQFF; CDR3 DNA: TGTGCCAGCAGCTTAGGACCTTCGGGGGGTGAGCAGTTCTTC
J gene: TRBJ2-3; D gene: TRBD2; V gene: TRBV29-1; clone size: few; CDR3 protein: CSVEGGRGTDTQYF; CDR3 DNA: TGCAGCGTTGAAGGCGGGAGGGGTACAGATACGCAGTATTTT
J gene: TRBJ2-1; D gene: TRBD1; V gene: TRBV28; clone size: -; CDR3 protein: CASSLGTGGKFF; CDR3 DNA: TGTGCCAGCAGCCTGGGGACAGGGGGAAAGTTCTTC
J gene: TRBJ2-6; D gene: -; V gene: TRBV5-6; clone size: -; CDR3 protein: CASSLRHPPSGANVLTF; CDR3 DNA: TGTGCCAGCAGCCTTAGACACCCGCCATCTGGGGCCAACGTCCTGACTTTC
J gene: TRBJ1-5; D gene: TRBD1; V gene: TRBV5-5; clone size: once; CDR3 protein: CASSWDSYQPQHF; CDR3 DNA: TGTGCCAGCAGCTGGGACAGCTATCAGCCCCAGCATTTT
J gene: TRBJ2-7; D gene: -; V gene: TRBV5-1; clone size: once; CDR3 protein: CASSLQADLPYEQYF; CDR3 DNA: TGCGCCAGCAGCTTACAGGCGGACCTTCCCTACGAGCAGTACTTC
J gene: TRBJ1-2; D gene: -; V gene: TRBV18; clone size: -; CDR3 protein: CASSPDSLRGYTF; CDR3 DNA: TGTGCCAGCTCACCAGACAGCTTAAGAGGCTACACCTTC
J gene: TRBJ1-2; D gene: -; V gene: TRBV18; clone size: once; CDR3 protein: CASSPAGGLKNYGYTF; CDR3 DNA: TGTGCCAGCTCACCTGCCGGGGGACTCAAGAACTATGGCTACACCTTC
J gene: TRBJ1-3; D gene: TRBD1; V gene: TRBV7-9; clone size: -; CDR3 protein: CASSSLSGGSGNTIYF; CDR3 DNA: TGTGCCAGCAGTTCACTATCAGGGGGCTCTGGAAACACCATATATTTT
J gene: TRBJ1-1; D gene: -; V gene: TRBV3-1/TRBV3-2; clone size: -; CDR3 protein: CASSQVSHEAFF; CDR3 DNA: TGTGCCAGCAGCCAAGTATCACATGAAGCTTTCTTT
J gene: TRBJ1-1; D gene: -; V gene: TRBV18; clone size: -; CDR3 protein: CASSPLRGEGTEAFF; CDR3 DNA: TGTGCCAGCTCTCCCCTCCGGGGAGAGGGCACTGAAGCTTTCTTT
J gene: TRBJ2-1; D gene: TRBD2; V gene: TRBV7-2; clone size: -; CDR3 protein: CASSLGRIGGGDLYNEQFF; CDR3 DNA: TGTGCCAGCAGCTTAGGCCGGATCGGCGGGGGGGACCTTTACAATGAGCAGTTCTTC
J gene: TRBJ1-4; D gene: -; V gene: TRBV5-5; clone size: -; CDR3 protein: CASSPAGTNEKLFF; CDR3 DNA: TGTGCCAGCAGCCCCGCCGGAACTAATGAAAAACTGTTTTTT
J gene: TRBJ1-5; D gene: -; V gene: TRBV6-2/TRBV6-3; clone size: -; CDR3 protein: CASSYGGFRNQPQHF; CDR3 DNA: TGTGCCAGCAGTTACGGAGGGTTTAGGAATCAGCCCCAGCATTTT
J gene: TRBJ2-1; D gene: TRBD2; V gene: TRBV15; clone size: -; CDR3 protein: CATSRGTRAVFNEQFF; CDR3 DNA: TGTGCCACCAGCAGAGGGACTAGAGCCGTCTTCAATGAGCAGTTCTTC
J gene: TRBJ2-7; D gene: TRBD1; V gene: TRBV5-1; clone size: few; CDR3 protein: CASSWGTGGRTYEQYF; CDR3 DNA: TGCGCCAGCAGCTGGGGGACAGGGGGCCGTACCTACGAGCAGTACTTC
J gene: TRBJ2-5; D gene: -; V gene: TRBV2; clone size: many; CDR3 protein: CASSDVAGTETQYF; CDR3 DNA: TGTGCCAGCAGTGATGTGGCGGGGACGGAGACCCAGTACTTC
J gene: TRBJ2-7; D gene: -; V gene: TRBV28; clone size: few; CDR3 protein: CASSFSPLSHEQYF; CDR3 DNA: TGTGCCAGCAGTTTTTCGCCGTTAAGCCACGAGCAGTACTTC
J gene: TRBJ2-2; D gene: -; V gene: TRBV30; clone size: -; CDR3 protein: CAWSREHTGELFF; CDR3 DNA: TGTGCCTGGAGCCGGGAGCACACCGGGGAGCTGTTTTTT
J gene: TRBJ2-3; D gene: TRBD2; V gene: TRBV15; clone size: -; CDR3 protein: CATSRAGGGSDTQYF; CDR3 DNA: TGTGCCACCAGCAGAGCGGGAGGGGGATCAGATACGCAGTATTTT
J gene: TRBJ2-2; D gene: -; V gene: TRBV15; clone size: once; CDR3 protein: CATSIAGEYTGELFF; CDR3 DNA: TGTGCCACCAGCATTGCAGGGGAGTACACCGGGGAGCTGTTTTTT
J gene: TRBJ1-5; D gene: -; V gene: TRBV19; clone size: -; CDR3 protein: CASNQAGAQPQHF; CDR3 DNA: TGTGCCAGTAATCAGGCAGGGGCTCAGCCCCAGCATTTT
J gene: TRBJ1-1; D gene: -; V gene: TRBV5-1; clone size: once; CDR3 protein: CASSQQSRQSTEAFF; CDR3 DNA: TGCGCCAGCAGCCAACAATCGCGACAGTCGACTGAAGCTTTCTTT
J gene: TRBJ1-1; D gene: TRBD1; V gene: TRBV7-3; clone size: once; CDR3 protein: CASSYYRGSEAFF; CDR3 DNA: TGTGCCAGCAGCTACTACAGGGGGTCCGAAGCTTTCTTT
J gene: TRBJ2-5; D gene: TRBD2; V gene: TRBV5-4; clone size: -; CDR3 protein: CASSPEGGRRRTQYF; CDR3 DNA: TGTGCCAGCAGCCCCGAAGGCGGGAGACGGAGGACCCAGTACTTC
J gene: TRBJ1-1; D gene: -; V gene: TRBV28; clone size: -; CDR3 protein: CASSLALGTEAFF; CDR3 DNA: TGTGCCAGCAGCCTAGCGTTGGGCACTGAAGCTTTCTTT
J gene: TRBJ2-7; D gene: -; V gene: TRBV14; clone size: few; CDR3 protein: CASSRVEHEQYF; CDR3 DNA: TGTGCCAGCAGCCGCGTTGAGCACGAGCAGTACTTC
J gene: TRBJ2-5; D gene: TRBD2; V gene: TRBV10-3; clone size: -; CDR3 protein: CAISDSGASFQETQYF; CDR3 DNA: TGTGCCATCAGTGATAGCGGGGCCTCTTTCCAAGAGACCCAGTACTTC
J gene: TRBJ2-3; D gene: -; V gene: TRBV7-2; clone size: -; CDR3 protein: CASSLDGSGDTQYF; CDR3 DNA: TGTGCCAGCAGCTTAGATGGGAGTGGGGATACGCAGTATTTT
J gene: TRBJ2-7; D gene: TRBD2; V gene: TRBV7-2; clone size: once; CDR3 protein: CASSPNSGAGGSEQYF; CDR3 DNA: TGTGCCAGCAGCCCGAACTCGGGAGCGGGAGGATCTGAGCAGTACTTC
J gene: TRBJ2-1; D gene: TRBD2; V gene: TRBV24-1; clone size: -; CDR3 protein: CATSDKTSRNEQFF; CDR3 DNA: TGTGCCACCAGTGACAAGACTAGCCGTAATGAGCAGTTCTTC
J gene: TRBJ2-4; D gene: TRBD2; V gene: TRBV2; clone size: -; CDR3 protein: CASSRTSGGRGAKNIQYF; CDR3 DNA: TGTGCCAGCAGTCGGACTAGCGGGGGCCGGGGGGCCAAAAACATTCAGTACTTC
J gene: TRBJ2-3; D gene: TRBD2; V gene: TRBV11-1; clone size: -; CDR3 protein: CASSLGLAGTQYF; CDR3 DNA: TGTGCCAGCAGCCTGGGACTAGCGGGAACGCAGTATTTT
J gene: TRBJ2-6; D gene: TRBD2; V gene: TRBV9; clone size: -; CDR3 protein: CASSPKTSGGPSGANVLTF; CDR3 DNA: TGTGCCAGCAGCCCGAAGACTAGCGGGGGGCCTTCTGGGGCCAACGTCCTGACTTTC
J gene: TRBJ1-2; D gene: -; V gene: TRBV7-8; clone size: -; CDR3 protein: CASSSRFLDGYTF; CDR3 DNA: TGTGCCAGCAGCTCCAGGTTTTTAGATGGCTACACCTTC
J gene: TRBJ2-1; D gene: TRBD2; V gene: TRBV7-8; clone size: -; CDR3 protein: CASGTSGDGQFF; CDR3 DNA: TGTGCCAGCGGAACTAGCGGAGACGGGCAGTTCTTC